A single sample is the source of the 10 T cell receptor beta chains below, sequenced in a study of radiotherapy plus CTLA-4 blockade in lung cancer. Generated by immunoSEQ multiplex PCR, the TCRdb table keeps only in-frame clones and is missing some. The data show 60,000 or so clones, just over 75% seen once. Sequences were derived from peripheral blood, sampled from a patient treated with radiotherapy plus ipilimumab. The receptors originated from a human donor with non-small cell lung cancer who had a partial response to radiotherapy plus ipilimumab.

The chain links TRBV2 to TRBJ2-7; the match to TRBD2 covers 9 bases. The CDR3 has 16 amino acids. Unmatched junction bases numbered 10, after V lost 3 bases and J lost 4 bases. Germline CDR1 is SNHLY and CDR2 is FYNNEI. The CDR3 is CASSEIGSGGIYEQYF. DNA of the CDR3: TGTGCCAGCAGTGAGATAGGTAGCGGGGGAATTTACGAGCAGTACTTC.

The chain combines TRBV2 with TRBJ2-7; 8 bases line up with TRBD1. CDR1 is SNHLY, CDR2 FYNNEI, per germline. V shed 8 bases and J 4 bases; nucleotides not matched to a gene: 7. This CDR3 is 13 amino acids long. CDR3 in amino acids: CASARDRRYEQYF. As DNA, the CDR3 is TGTGCCAGCGCGAGGGACAGGAGATACGAGCAGTACTTC.

This clone was counted a single time. The genes are TRBV10-2 and TRBJ2-3; the match to TRBD2 covers 13 bases. The CDR3 is 16 residues long. Trimming at V came to 5 bases and at J to 2 bases, leaving 4 bases not matched to a gene. Germline CDR1 and CDR2: WSHSY and SAAADI. The CDR3 region is CASSRTSGGLTDTQYF. CDR3 in DNA: TGCGCCAGCAGTAGGACTAGCGGGGGCCTCACAGATACGCAGTATTTT.

The chain uses TRBV5-8 and TRBJ1-4, with a weak D call TRBD1 (6 bases). Trimming removed 6 bases at V and 8 bases at J, with 20 bases between. The CDR3 is 15 amino acids. The germline gives CDR1 SGHTS, CDR2 YDEGEE. The CDR3 protein is CASTPRDNRLEKLFF. The CDR3 nucleotides read TGTGCCAGCACCCCCCGGGACAACCGACTGGAAAAACTGTTTTTT.

The chain has TRBV5-1 and TRBJ1-1; a possible D gene is TRBD1 (6 bases). The V end lost 0 bases, the J end lost 0 bases, and 9 bases lay between the germline ends. CDR1 and CDR2 from the germline V gene are SGHRS and YFSETQ. This CDR3 region has 15 residues. CDR3 in DNA: TGCGCCAGCAGCTTGGTGGACAGCCTGAACACTGAAGCTTTCTTT. Its translation is CASSLVDSLNTEAFF.

This clone has only a few counts. This sequence joins TRBV19 and TRBJ1-2; 9 bases map to TRBD1. V lost 4 bases, J lost 3 bases, and 6 bases stayed unmatched. The CDR3 length is 15 residues. Germline V lookup: CDR1 LNHDA, CDR2 SQIVND (reference sequence). The CDR3 DNA reads as TGTGCCAGTAGTACCACAGGGGGCATAGACTATGGCTACACCTTC. Translation: CASSTTGGIDYGYTF.

The rearrangement joins TRBV5-1 to TRBJ2-5; no reliable D call. Trimming stripped 4 bases from V and 1 base from J, with 8 bases between. The germline CDR1 and CDR2 sequences are SGHRS and YFSETQ. CDR3 length: 13 amino acids. The CDR3 nucleotides are TGCGCCAGCAGCGCGTCAGGCCAAGAGACCCAGTACTTC. Residues: CASSASGQETQYF. Filled out from reference TRBV5-1 and TRBJ2-5, the complete variable domain reads KAGVTQTPRYLIKTRGQQVTLSCSPISGHRSVSWYQQTPGQGLQFLFEYFSETQRNKGNFPGRFSGRQFSNSRSEMNVSTLELGDSALYLCASSASGQETQYFGPGTRLLVL.

The V gene is TRBV5-1, the J gene TRBJ2-7, with TRBD1 identical over 7 bases. V shed 4 bases and J 5 bases; nucleotides not matched to a gene: 3. From germline, CDR1 is SGHRS and CDR2 YFSETQ. The CDR3 spans 12 residues. CDR3 in DNA: TGCGCCAGCAGCCGTGACAGGGACGAGCAGTACTTC. Residues: CASSRDRDEQYF.

This chain connects TRBV9 to TRBJ1-2; 10 bases agree with TRBD1. The ends lost 2 bases at V and 6 bases at J; junction bases unmatched: 7. CDR1 SGDLS and CDR2 YYNGEE come from the germline V gene. The CDR3 has 15 residues. In nucleotides, the CDR3 is TGTGCCAGCAGCGTCCGGGACAGGGGATCGGATGGCTACACCTTC. Its translation is CASSVRDRGSDGYTF. The whole variable domain, remainder taken from reference TRBV9 and TRBJ1-2, is DSGVTQTPKHLITATGQRVTLRCSPRSGDLSVYWYQQSLDQGLQFLIQYYNGEERAKGNILERFSAQQFPDLHSELNLSSLELGDSALYFCASSVRDRGSDGYTFGSGTRLTVV.

The genes are TRBV7-3 and TRBJ2-7; 8 nucleotides match TRBD1. J lost 0 bases, V lost 1 base, and 14 bases had no gene match. From germline, CDR1 is SGHTA and CDR2 FQGTGA. The CDR3 sequence is 19 residues long. CDR3 sequence: CASSLSHTRQGPSSYEQYF. CDR3 DNA: TGTGCCAGCAGCTTAAGCCACACAAGACAGGGGCCAAGCTCCTACGAGCAGTACTTC.